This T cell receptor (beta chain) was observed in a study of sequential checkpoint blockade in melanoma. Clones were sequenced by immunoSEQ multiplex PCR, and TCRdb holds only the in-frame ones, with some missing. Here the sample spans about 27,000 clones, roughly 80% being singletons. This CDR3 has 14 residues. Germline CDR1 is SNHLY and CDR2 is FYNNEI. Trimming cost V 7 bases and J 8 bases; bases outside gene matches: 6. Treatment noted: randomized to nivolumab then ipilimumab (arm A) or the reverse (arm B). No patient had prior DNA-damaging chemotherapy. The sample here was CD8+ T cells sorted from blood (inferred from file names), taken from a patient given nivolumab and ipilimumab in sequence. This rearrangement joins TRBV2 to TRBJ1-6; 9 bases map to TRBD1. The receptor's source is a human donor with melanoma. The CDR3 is CASMGGQGYSPLHF. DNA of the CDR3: TGTGCCAGCATGGGGGGACAGGGTTATTCACCCCTCCACTTT.